This passage covers 30 T cell receptor beta chains from one sample sequenced in a study of cytomegalovirus exposure and HLA in healthy donors. This PCR relied on a set of 60 Vbeta primers and 13 Jbeta primers. Method: immunoSEQ multiplex PCR; TCRdb's copy keeps in-frame clones and lacks some. The sample carries some 240,000 clones, 85% to 95% recorded once. Source material: PBMCs. These receptors were collected from a girl aged 2 to 10 in good health and CMV-seronegative.

To note about this clone: Other DNA sequences in the same sample also yield this CDR3. This sequence joins TRBV4-2 and TRBJ1-1, with 7 bases lining up with TRBD1. Germline V gene data show CDR1 as LGHNA and CDR2 as YNFKEQ. The junction had 0 bases not matched to a gene; V was cut back by 1 base and J by 1 base. This CDR3 contains 14 residues. CDR3 sequence reads: CASSQGQGNTEAFF. The CDR3 DNA follows: TGTGCCAGCAGCCAAGGACAGGGGAACACTGAAGCTTTCTTT.

Worth noting for this clone: A junction boundary mismatches the germline segment, possibly from a read error. V gene TRBV7-9 combines with J gene TRBJ1-2; possible D gene TRBD1, 6 bases. Germline CDR1 and CDR2: SEHNR and FQNEAQ (reference sequence). The CDR3 length is 15 residues. The CDR3 DNA reads as TGTTCCAGCAGTTCGTCATTGGGGGGGCACTATGGCTACACCTTC. This gives the protein CSSSSSLGGHYGYTF.

This rearrangement joins TRBV7-9 to TRBJ2-5; TRBD1 is a possible D gene (6 bases). This CDR3 spans 15 amino acids. The V gene's germline CDR1 is SEHNR and CDR2 FQNEAQ (reference sequence). Deletions cut 3 bases from V and 0 bases from J, with 11 bases between. The CDR3 is CASSFGQNYQETQYF. Written as DNA, the CDR3 is TGTGCCAGCAGCTTCGGACAGAACTACCAAGAGACCCAGTACTTC.

The V gene is TRBV7-2, the J gene TRBJ2-7, with no clear D. Germline assignment: CDR1 SGHTA and CDR2 FQGNSA. The CDR3 extends over 12 amino acids. The V gene lost 0 bases and the J gene lost 4 bases, with 4 bases spanning the gap. CDR3 loop: CASSLAPYEQYF. CDR3 bases: TGTGCCAGCAGCTTAGCCCCTTACGAGCAGTACTTC.

The rearrangement links TRBV27 to TRBJ1-1; 8 bases agree with TRBD1. Germline V gives CDR1 MNHEY, CDR2 SMNVEV (reference sequence). The length of the CDR3 is 12 residues. Trimming cost V 10 bases and J 3 bases; bases outside gene matches: 4. CDR3 in DNA: TGTGCCAACGCACAGGGGGACACTGAAGCTTTCTTT. Encoded protein: CANAQGDTEAFF.

A few counts support this clone. The chain recombines TRBV19 with TRBJ1-4; 9 nucleotides line up with TRBD1. Germline-derived CDR1 and CDR2 are LNHDA and SQIVND (reference sequence). After removal of 8 bases from V and 3 bases from J, the junction contained 1 base not matched to a gene. The CDR3 consists of 13 residues. The CDR3 reads CASRDRANEKLFF. As DNA, the CDR3 is TGTGCCAGTCGGGACAGGGCTAATGAAAAACTGTTTTTT.

The rearrangement uses TRBV2 and TRBJ2-1, with D unclear. The CDR3 length is 11 residues. From germline, CDR1 is SNHLY and CDR2 FYNNEI. Trimming cost V 8 bases and J 6 bases, with 8 bases left between them. CDR3 nucleotides: TGTGCCAGCCTGGAGCGCAATGAGCAGTTCTTC. This sequence encodes CASLERNEQFF.

This clone was recorded once. The chain combines TRBV10-2 with TRBJ1-5; no clear D. Trimming cost V 2 bases and J 0 bases, with 8 bases left between them. This CDR3 is built from 15 residues. Per the germline V gene, CDR1 is WSHSY and CDR2 is SAAADI. The CDR3 DNA is TGCGCCAGCAGTGAGCTCGGTAGTAGCAATCAGCCCCAGCATTTT. Protein: CASSELGSSNQPQHF.

This chain uses TRBV10-1 with TRBJ2-5, with 10 bases that match TRBD2. This CDR3 is built from 15 residues. CDR1 and CDR2 (germline): WNHNN, SYGVQD (reference sequence). Trimming at V came to 3 bases and at J to 3 bases, leaving 4 bases not matched to a gene. CDR3 in DNA: TGCGCCAGCAGTGACCCCGGACTAGCGGAAGAGACCCAGTACTTC. Translating gives CASSDPGLAEETQYF.

This chain connects TRBV6-7 to TRBJ1-6, with D possibly being TRBD1 (5 bases). TRBV6-7 is classed as an ORF, of uncertain function. V was pared by 0 bases and J by 0 bases, with 15 bases between. The CDR3 is 19 amino acids. CDR3 DNA: TGTGCCAGCAGTTACTCCGACAGCTTAGCAAGCTCCTATAATTCACCCCTCCACTTT. Its translation is CASSYSDSLASSYNSPLHF.

The chain is built from TRBV27 and TRBJ2-7, with D possibly being TRBD2 (6 bases). This CDR3 has 14 residues. The germline V and J ends were trimmed by 5 bases and 4 bases, with 15 bases remaining between them. Per germline, CDR1 MNHEY and CDR2 SMNVEV (reference sequence). The DNA of the CDR3 is TGTGCCAGCAGTCCCGGGACTGTGCCTTACGAGCAGTACTTC. It is translated as CASSPGTVPYEQYF.

This clone was seen only once. The chain joins TRBV29-1 to TRBJ1-1; TRBD1 matches 10 bases. The germline V gene encodes CDR1 SQVTM and CDR2 ANQGSEA. This CDR3 contains 16 residues. Trimming removed 7 bases from V and 6 bases from J; junction bases left unmatched: 17. The CDR3 DNA follows: TGCAGCGCTGTCAGGTTCTGGACAGGGGGTAGATCTGAAGCTTTCTTT. Translation gives CSAVRFWTGGRSEAFF. The variable domain in full, with the rest retrieved from reference TRBV29-1 and TRBJ1-1, is SAVISQKPSRDICQRGTSLTIQCQVDSQVTMMFWYRQQPGQSLTLIATANQGSEATYESGFVIDKFPISRPNLTFSTLTVSNMSPEDSSIYLCSAVRFWTGGRSEAFFGQGTRLTVV.

The chain carries TRBV9 and TRBJ2-1, with no clear D. CDR1 SGDLS and CDR2 YYNGEE come from the germline V gene. This CDR3 spans 16 amino acids. Trimming took off 0 bases at V and 3 bases at J, with 13 bases between the two ends. This CDR3 is CASSVEKLTLYNEQFF. In DNA form, the CDR3 reads TGTGCCAGCAGCGTAGAAAAACTAACCCTCTACAATGAGCAGTTCTTC.

This rearrangement joins TRBV18 to TRBJ2-7; 12 bases align to TRBD1. The CDR3 consists of 15 residues. J was trimmed by 3 bases and V by 5 bases; bases with no gene match: 5. Germline-derived CDR1 and CDR2 are KGHSH and LQKENI. The DNA of the CDR3 is TGTGCCAGCTCAACCGGGACAGGGGGCAACTACGAGCAGTACTTC. Translation: CASSTGTGGNYEQYF.

V usage is TRBV7-9 and J usage is TRBJ1-3; the D gene is possibly TRBD1 (5 bases). From germline, CDR1 is SEHNR and CDR2 FQNEAQ (reference sequence). This CDR3 is 16 amino acids long. V lost 5 bases, J lost 5 bases, and 19 bases lay in between. CDR3 DNA sequence: TGTGCCAGCAGCCAATCAATCGCCGGGACTCGAAACACCATATATTTT. This gives the protein CASSQSIAGTRNTIYF.

The gene calls are TRBV13 and TRBJ2-3, with unresolved D. Trimming pared 1 base from V and 0 bases from J, leaving 5 bases between. The CDR3 has 14 amino acids. The V gene's germline CDR1 is PRHDT and CDR2 FYEKMQ (reference sequence). CDR3 nucleotides: TGTGCCAGCAGCTTAGTTTCGAGCACAGATACGCAGTATTTT. Encoded protein: CASSLVSSTDTQYF.

The rearrangement links TRBV7-2 to TRBJ2-1; D unresolved. Trimming took 1 base from V and 1 from J, leaving 14 bases between them. Germline V gives CDR1 SGHTA, CDR2 FQGNSA. The CDR3 runs to 17 residues. The CDR3 loop reads CASSLGLLLSSYNEQFF. In DNA form, the CDR3 reads TGTGCCAGCAGCTTAGGGTTGTTACTATCTTCCTACAATGAGCAGTTCTTC.

The chain has TRBV7-9 and TRBJ1-1; D not resolved. Trimming removed 5 bases at V and 0 bases at J, with 10 bases between. This CDR3 has 14 residues. CDR1 and CDR2 (germline): SEHNR, FQNEAQ (reference sequence). The CDR3 DNA is TGTGCCAGCAGCCCGAGGGAGATGAACACTGAAGCTTTCTTT. This sequence encodes CASSPREMNTEAFF. The full variable domain, with the rest looked up from reference TRBV7-9 and TRBJ1-1, is DTGVSQNPRHKITKRGQNVTFRCDPISEHNRLYWYRQTLGQGPEFLTYFQNEAQLEKSRLLSDRFSAERPKGSFSTLEIQRTEQGDSAMYLCASSPREMNTEAFFGQGTRLTVV.

The V call is TRBV5-1, the J call TRBJ2-1; no clear D gene. Germline V gene sequence: CDR1 SGHRS, CDR2 YFSETQ. Trimming removed 1 base at V and 0 bases at J, with 8 bases between. The CDR3 spans 15 residues. Here the CDR3 reads CASSLFSVSYNEQFF. As DNA, the CDR3 is TGCGCCAGCAGCTTGTTCAGCGTCTCCTACAATGAGCAGTTCTTC.

Only one count was recorded for this clone. The CDR3 coding sequence is TGTGCCAGCAGCAACCGTCCGGGAAACCAGGGGCGTGAGCAGTTCTTC. Translation: CASSNRPGNQGREQFF. The chain couples TRBV21-1 to TRBJ2-1; TRBD1, the table's D call, lacks a check against the DNA. TRBV21-1 is given as a pseudogene. The CDR3 contains 16 residues.

The CDR3 loop reads CASSYTGYYGYTF. In nucleotides, the CDR3 is TGTGCCAGCAGTTACACAGGGTACTATGGCTACACCTTC. The chain employs TRBV6-5 and TRBJ1-2; tentative D call: TRBD1 (6 bases). V lost 2 bases and J lost 3, with 7 bases in between. Germline loops: CDR1 MNHEY, CDR2 SVGAGI. The CDR3 spans 13 residues.

This clone is a singleton in its sample. The V gene is TRBV10-1, the J gene TRBJ2-2; D possibly corresponds to TRBD2 (7 bases). CDR3 size: 16 residues. Trimming removed 2 bases at V and 9 bases at J, with 19 bases between. Germline CDR1 and CDR2: WNHNN and SYGVQD (reference sequence). CDR3 sequence reads: CASSEGRGGTSRELFF. Written as DNA, the CDR3 is TGCGCCAGCAGTGAGGGGAGGGGGGGAACCTCCCGGGAGCTGTTTTTT.

This sequence joins TRBV7-9 and TRBJ1-1; D not resolved. The CDR3 totals 15 residues. CDR1 SEHNR and CDR2 FQNEAQ come from the germline V gene (reference sequence). Trimming cost V 1 base and J 0 bases, with 9 bases left between them. Written as DNA, the CDR3 is TGTGCCAGCAGCTTAGGGGCAACAGTGAACACTGAAGCTTTCTTT. Translation: CASSLGATVNTEAFF.

The chain links TRBV28 to TRBJ2-7; D might be TRBD1 (5 bases). This CDR3 contains 12 residues. Germline lookup yields CDR1 MDHEN and CDR2 SYDVKM. Trimming stripped 3 bases from V and 5 bases from J, with 8 bases between. The CDR3 sequence is CASSLIGDEQYF. As DNA, the CDR3 is TGTGCCAGCAGTTTGATAGGGGACGAGCAGTACTTC.

Regarding this clone: At the DNA level, this CDR3 is encoded by other sequences in the same sample as well. The chain combines TRBV18 with TRBJ1-1, with TRBD1 identical over 8 bases. CDR1 is KGHSH and CDR2 is LQKENI in the germline V gene. This CDR3 has 14 amino acids. The V segment lost 8 bases and the J segment 5 bases; nucleotides outside the gene matches: 10. The CDR3 loop reads CASLGQGRRTEAFF. CDR3 nucleotides: TGTGCCAGCCTTGGACAGGGCAGGCGGACTGAAGCTTTCTTT.

This sequence joins TRBV30 and TRBJ1-5, with D hard to call. Germline loops: CDR1 GTSNPN, CDR2 SVGIG (reference sequence). Trimming stripped 0 bases from V and 2 bases from J, with 14 bases between. CDR3 length: 16 amino acids. CDR3 bases: TGTGCCTGGAGTGTCCGAGTCACCGGTGGCAATCAGCCCCAGCATTTT. It encodes CAWSVRVTGGNQPQHF. The full variable domain, completed using reference TRBV30 and TRBJ1-5, is SQTIHQWPATLVQPVGSPLSLECTVEGTSNPNLYWYRQAAGRGLQLLFYSVGIGQISSEVPQNLSASRPQDRQFILSSKKLLLSDSGFYLCAWSVRVTGGNQPQHFGDGTRLSIL.

The chain recombines TRBV7-8 with TRBJ2-7; 11 bases are a match to TRBD2. There are 13 residues in the CDR3. Trimming took 1 base from V and 10 from J; bases not matched to a gene: 3. Germline CDR1 reads SGHVS; CDR2 reads FQNEAQ. The chain's CDR3 is CASSLVLAGDQYF. CDR3 DNA sequence: TGTGCCAGCAGCTTAGTACTAGCGGGAGACCAGTACTTC.

For this clone: The sample carries other DNA sequences with the same CDR3. The chain carries TRBV5-1 and TRBJ2-7, with 8 bases lining up with TRBD1. The ends lost 0 bases at V and 4 bases at J; junction bases unmatched: 6. This CDR3 comprises 15 residues. Looked up from germline, CDR1 is SGHRS and CDR2 is YFSETQ. The DNA for the CDR3 is TGCGCCAGCAGCTTGGCGGACAGGGATTTTTACGAGCAGTACTTC. It yields the protein CASSLADRDFYEQYF.

The chain links TRBV10-2 to TRBJ1-5; D might be TRBD1 (5 bases). V was shortened by 7 bases and J by 3 bases, with 13 bases between the two germline ends. Germline loops: CDR1 WSHSY, CDR2 SAAADI. CDR3 length equals 14 residues. CDR3 sequence (DNA): TGCGCCAGCACCCCCGACAGCCTCAATCAGCCCCAGCATTTT. Translation gives CASTPDSLNQPQHF.

The genes are TRBV2 and TRBJ2-2; tentative D call: TRBD2 (6 bases). Germline V lookup: CDR1 SNHLY, CDR2 FYNNEI. Trimming shortened V by 7 bases and J by 6 bases, and 15 bases separated the two germline ends. The CDR3 length is 14 residues. DNA for the CDR3: TGTGCCAGCACCCCGGAAGGGGAGGCCGGGGAGCTGTTTTTT. This translates into CASTPEGEAGELFF.